Listed here is a single TCR beta chain. This clone has just one count. Its target antigen remains unknown. Within one base of it there is no much larger clone, and no base qualities were kept. The time point label on this specimen signifies: week 5, during vaccination. Each vaccine dose was 300 ug of a 20-mer mutant IDH1 peptide in Montanide, given subcutaneously with topical imiquimod. Donors had newly diagnosed WHO grade 3 or 4 IDH1-mutant astrocytomas with loss of nuclear ATRX. The samples were drawn from NOA16, a multicentre, single-arm, open-label phase I trial in Germany that tested a mutant IDH1 peptide vaccine in humans for the first time. Genomic DNA for TCRB sequencing was isolated from EDTA blood with the DNeasy Blood and Tissue Kit. From a lookup of the germline V gene (reference sequence), CDR1 and CDR2 are SEHNR and FQNEAQ. The CDR3 numbers 14 residues from cysteine through phenylalanine. Only the CDR3 portion is preserved as DNA: 42 bases, with reading frame beginning at the first base. Trimming costs V 7 bases and J 1 base, and their ends lie 13 bases apart.

The library was made by the immunoSEQ multiplex PCR assay. Rearranged TCR beta chain sequences were amplified with the hsTCRB Kit following the manufacturer's protocol. An Illumina MiSeq was used to sequence the TCRB libraries. Per the source publication's procedure: The kit vendor's proprietary platform handled demultiplexing, trimming and gene mapping. The table comes from immuneACCESS by way of TCRdb, which keeps in-frame sequences with V and J called. Part of the clones is missing from these tables; in studies checked, under half for an unresolved V gene and the rest for unknown reasons. V, J and clone size were drawn from that table, and D and trimming were deduced from the DNA. The sample table holds around 36,000 clones, of which about nine tenths were seen once. 2.6% of the sample is taken by the ten largest. The entry originates in a study of a mutant IDH1 vaccine in newly diagnosed glioma (dated by TCRdb to the early 2020s). Study-wide context: Eight vaccinations were administered to patients in weeks 1, 3, 5, 7, 11, 15, 19 and 23, corresponding to visits V03 through V10. For exploratory analyses, longitudinal TCRB deep sequencing was carried out in about two dozen treated patients wherever samples were available. The roughly 30 treated patients were around 60% male and around 40% female, with a mean age of approximately 38 years. Vaccination began 4-6 weeks after radiotherapy alone, or alongside temozolomide cycles in the chemotherapy-containing groups. Peripheral blood samples were drawn at six visits, namely V03 (baseline), V05, V07, V10, V12 and V13. Before enrollment, patients had received standard therapy of radiotherapy alone, temozolomide alone, or radiochemotherapy with temozolomide; most received the combination.

Study-level results and caveats: Immune responses induced by the vaccine were seen in more than 85% of patients across multiple MHC alleles. According to the authors, sample limitations meant that analyses of patient blood samples could not be reproduced. PBMC samples for TCRB deep sequencing were selected based on availability. Changes in the top peripheral T cell clonotypes picked up by TCRB sequencing did not appear to be linked to pseudoprogression.

The starting material was PBMCs, obtained from a glioma patient whose treatment included an IDH1 peptide vaccine. Recombination joined TRBV7-9 with TRBJ2-5; the D gene lacks a confident call. The sequence was obtained from a man between 50 and 59 years old with glioma. The CDR3 is CASTHAGVQETQYF. The sequenced DNA is TGTGCCAGCACCCATGCAGGAGTCCAAGAGACCCAGTACTTC. The CDR3 plus the reference TRBV7-9 and TRBJ2-5 genes for the other parts give the full variable domain: DTGVSQNPRHKITKRGQNVTFRCDPISEHNRLYWYRQTLGQGPEFLTYFQNEAQLEKSRLLSDRFSAERPKGSFSTLEIQRTEQGDSAMYLCASTHAGVQETQYFGPGTRLLVL.